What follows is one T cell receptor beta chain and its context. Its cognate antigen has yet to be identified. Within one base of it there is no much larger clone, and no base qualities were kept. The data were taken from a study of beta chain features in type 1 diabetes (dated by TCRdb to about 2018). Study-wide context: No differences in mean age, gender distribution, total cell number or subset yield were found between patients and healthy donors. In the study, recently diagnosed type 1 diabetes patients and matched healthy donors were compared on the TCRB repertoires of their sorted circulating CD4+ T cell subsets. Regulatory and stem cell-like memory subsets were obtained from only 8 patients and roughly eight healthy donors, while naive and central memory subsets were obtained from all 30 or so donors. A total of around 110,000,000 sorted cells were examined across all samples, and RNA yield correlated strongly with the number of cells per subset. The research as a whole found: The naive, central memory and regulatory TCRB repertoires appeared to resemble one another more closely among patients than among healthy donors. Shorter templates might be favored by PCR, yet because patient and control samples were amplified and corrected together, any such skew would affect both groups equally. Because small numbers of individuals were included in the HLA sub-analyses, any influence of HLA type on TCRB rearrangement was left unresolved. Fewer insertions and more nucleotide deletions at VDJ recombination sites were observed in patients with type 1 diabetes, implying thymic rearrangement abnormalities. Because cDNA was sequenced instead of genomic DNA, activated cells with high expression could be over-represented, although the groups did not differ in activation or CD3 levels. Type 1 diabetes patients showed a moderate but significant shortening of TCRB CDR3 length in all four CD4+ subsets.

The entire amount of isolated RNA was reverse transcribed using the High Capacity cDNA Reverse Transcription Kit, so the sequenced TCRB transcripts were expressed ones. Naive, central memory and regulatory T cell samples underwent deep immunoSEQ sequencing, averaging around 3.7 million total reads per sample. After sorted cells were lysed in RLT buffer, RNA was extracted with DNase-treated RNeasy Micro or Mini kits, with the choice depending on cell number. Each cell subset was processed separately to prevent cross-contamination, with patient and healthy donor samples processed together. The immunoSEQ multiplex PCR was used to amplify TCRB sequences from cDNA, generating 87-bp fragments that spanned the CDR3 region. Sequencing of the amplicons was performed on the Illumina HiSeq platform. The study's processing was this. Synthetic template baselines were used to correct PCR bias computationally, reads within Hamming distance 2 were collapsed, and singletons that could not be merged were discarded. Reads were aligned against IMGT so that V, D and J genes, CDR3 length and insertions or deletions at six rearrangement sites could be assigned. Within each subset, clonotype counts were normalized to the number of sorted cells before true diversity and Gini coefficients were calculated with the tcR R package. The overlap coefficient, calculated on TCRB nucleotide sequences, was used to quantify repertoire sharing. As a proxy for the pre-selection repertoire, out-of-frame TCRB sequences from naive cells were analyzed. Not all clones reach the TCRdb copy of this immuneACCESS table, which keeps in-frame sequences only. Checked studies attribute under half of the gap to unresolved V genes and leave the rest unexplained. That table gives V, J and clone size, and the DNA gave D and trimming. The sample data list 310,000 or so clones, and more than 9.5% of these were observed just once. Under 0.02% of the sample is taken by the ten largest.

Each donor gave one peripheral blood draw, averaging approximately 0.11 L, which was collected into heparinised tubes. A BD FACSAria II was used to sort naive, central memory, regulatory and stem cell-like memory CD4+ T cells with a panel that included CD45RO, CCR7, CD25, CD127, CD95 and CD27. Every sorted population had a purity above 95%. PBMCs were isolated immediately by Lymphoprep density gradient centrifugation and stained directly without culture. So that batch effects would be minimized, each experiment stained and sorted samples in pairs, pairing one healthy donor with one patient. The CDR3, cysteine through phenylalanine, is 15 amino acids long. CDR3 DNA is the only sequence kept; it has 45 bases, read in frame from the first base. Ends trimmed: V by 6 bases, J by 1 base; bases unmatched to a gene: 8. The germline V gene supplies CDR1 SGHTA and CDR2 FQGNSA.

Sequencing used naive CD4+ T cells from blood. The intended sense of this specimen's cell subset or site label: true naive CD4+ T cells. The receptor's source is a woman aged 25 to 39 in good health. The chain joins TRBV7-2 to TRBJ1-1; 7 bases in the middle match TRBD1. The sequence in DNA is TGTGCCAGCAGATTTAGCGGGGACAGGAACACTGAAGCTTTCTTT. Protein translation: CASRFSGDRNTEAFF.